This TCR beta chain was retrieved from a study of OX40 agonist ivuxolimab in advanced cancers. Study results and limitations: Compared with CD4+, CD8+ T cells on average had more expanded clones. Determination of antigen specificity was not performed for the expanded peripheral T cells.

The germline V gene has CDR1 SGHTA and CDR2 FQGNSA. Trimming cost V 5 bases and J 6 bases; bases outside gene matches: 15. The CDR3 consists of 16 residues. On this clone itself: The antigen remains undetermined.

Libraries were prepared by immunoSEQ multiplex PCR; TCRdb keeps only in-frame clonotypes and omits some of them. The sample includes some 49,000 clones, roughly 85% of them seen just once. The sequencing used CD4+ or CD8+ T cells sorted from blood, collected in a trial of the OX40 agonist ivuxolimab. The clonotype was recovered from an adult with an advanced solid tumor such as melanoma, head and neck, liver or kidney cancer. The chain links TRBV7-2 to TRBJ1-2; 7 bases are shared with TRBD1. The chain's CDR3 is CASSLEGQTMWHGYTF. CDR3 in DNA: TGTGCCAGCAGCCTAGAGGGACAGACCATGTGGCATGGCTACACCTTC.